The 15 T cell receptor beta chains below all came from one sample that was sequenced in a study of T-cell memory formation after mild COVID-19. From the 5' RACE reads, TCRdb called clonotypes with MiXCR, one entry per CDR3 protein. The table has 550,000 to 600,000 distinct CDR3 sequences, about a fifth seen once. The sequencing input was PBMCs or a T cell subset sorted from them (not recorded which). The receptors stem from an adult woman who had mild COVID-19 (a few samples of this study predate the infection). Cell type and time point are not known.

V gene TRBV5-6 combines with J gene TRBJ2-7, with D perhaps matching TRBD2 (6 bases). Germline lookup yields CDR1 SGHDT and CDR2 YYEEEE. The CDR3 loop spans 15 amino acids. Between the trimmed V and J ends, which lost 2 bases and 0 bases, there was a span of 12 bases. CDR3 region: CASSFEQRASYEQYF. The CDR3 nucleotides read TGTGCCAGCAGCTTCGAACAGCGGGCCTCCTACGAGCAGTACTTC.

This clonotype was picked up a small number of times. V and J are TRBV20-1 and TRBJ2-5; TRBD2 is a possible D gene (6 bases). The germline CDR1 and CDR2 sequences are DFQATT and SNEGSKA (reference sequence). CDR3 length: 14 amino acids. The ends were cut back, 6 bases at V and 2 bases at J, with 16 bases in the middle. The CDR3 spells CSAASPGAQETQYF. Written as DNA, the CDR3 is TGCAGTGCCGCATCACCGGGAGCTCAAGAGACCCAGTACTTC.

Many counts were recorded for this clonotype. The chain links TRBV24-1 to TRBJ2-1, with 11 bases that match TRBD2. The CDR3 sequence is 17 residues long. Per germline, CDR1 KGHDR and CDR2 SFDVKD. The V gene end was trimmed by 4 bases and the J gene end by 5 bases; junction bases not matched to a gene: 9. The CDR3 spells CATSDLLTSGGDNEQFF. The CDR3 DNA reads as TGTGCCACCAGTGACCTCCTAACTAGCGGGGGAGACAATGAGCAGTTCTTC.

The rearrangement links TRBV5-1 to TRBJ2-2; D is unresolved. Germline V gives CDR1 SGHRS, CDR2 YFSETQ. V lost 0 bases, J lost 1 base, and 10 bases lay in between. This CDR3 is 16 amino acids long. The CDR3 coding sequence is TGCGCCAGCAGCTTGGGGTCCGTAAGGAACACCGGGGAGCTGTTTTTT. Encoded protein: CASSLGSVRNTGELFF.

The CDR3 spells CASSPPSRENGYTF. In DNA, the CDR3 is TGTGCCAGCAGCCCCCCTAGTCGGGAGAATGGCTACACCTTC. V gene TRBV3-1 combines with J gene TRBJ1-2; D is ambiguous. Germline V gives CDR1 LGHDT, CDR2 YNNKEL (reference sequence). V was clipped by 4 bases and J by 6 bases, with 15 bases between them. The CDR3 is 14 amino acids.

This clonotype was counted a few times. The rearrangement uses TRBV5-1 and TRBJ2-3; TRBD1 aligns across 9 bases. Trimming at V came to 0 bases and at J to 5 bases, leaving 4 bases not matched to a gene. This CDR3 contains 15 residues. Germline values: CDR1 SGHRS, CDR2 YFSETQ. Here the CDR3 reads CASSLGTGEGDTQYF. As DNA, the CDR3 is TGCGCCAGCAGCTTGGGGACAGGGGAAGGAGATACGCAGTATTTT.

Ten or more counts support this clonotype. In DNA form, the CDR3 reads TGTGCCAGCAGCTCTTCTTTTATTTCCAAAAGCGGAGACTACAATGAGCAGTTCTTC. As protein: CASSSSFISKSGDYNEQFF. This chain joins TRBV7-9 and TRBJ2-1, with a weak D call TRBD2 (5 bases). The V end was cut by 4 bases, the J end by 3 bases, with 25 bases between. The CDR3 runs to 19 residues. Germline values: CDR1 SEHNR, CDR2 FQNEAQ (reference sequence).

The sample holds one count of this clonotype. The chain combines TRBV12-3 or TRBV12-4 with TRBJ1-1; no definite D call. CDR3 length: 12 residues. Trimming took 7 bases from V and 6 from J, leaving 12 bases between them. CDR3 nucleotide sequence: TGTGCCAGCACCAGAGGTGGCGCTGAAGCTTTCTTT. It specifies CASTRGGAEAFF.

This clonotype was detected a few times. The chain employs TRBV11-2 and TRBJ2-3; D uncertain. The germline gives CDR1 SGHAT, CDR2 FQNNGV. The CDR3 loop spans 12 amino acids. Trimming removed 6 bases at V and 5 bases at J, with 9 bases between. The CDR3 loop reads CASSIGIDTQYF. The DNA of the CDR3 is TGTGCCAGCAGTATTGGAATAGATACGCAGTATTTT. The full variable domain, completed using reference TRBV11-2 and TRBJ2-3, is EAGVAQSPRYKIIEKRQSVAFWCNPISGHATLYWYQQILGQGPKLLIQFQNNGVVDDSQLPKDRFSAERLKGVDSTLKIQPAKLEDSAVYLCASSIGIDTQYFGPGTRLTVL.

This clonotype was detected only a few times. This sequence joins TRBV5-1 and TRBJ2-1; the match to TRBD2 covers 11 bases. Germline CDR1 reads SGHRS; CDR2 reads YFSETQ. This CDR3 region has 15 residues. V shed 4 bases, J shed 7 bases, and the junction held 7 bases outside the gene matches. The CDR3 nucleotides are TGCGCCAGCAGCCTAGCGGGGGGTTTTGCAAATGAGCAGTTCTTC. Its protein product is CASSLAGGFANEQFF.

This clonotype was seen a few times. The chain uses TRBV12-3 or TRBV12-4 and TRBJ2-7; D may be TRBD1 or TRBD2 (6 bases each). Trimming stripped 7 bases from V and 7 bases from J, with 11 bases between. This CDR3 spans 11 amino acids. DNA for the CDR3: TGTGCCAGCACCCAAGGGGGGGAGCAGTACTTC. Translation gives CASTQGGEQYF.

This clonotype was counted at least ten times. V is TRBV6-5 and J is TRBJ1-1; weak D call: TRBD1 (6 bases). CDR1 MNHEY and CDR2 SVGAGI come from the germline V gene. V was pared by 6 bases and J by 5 bases, with 13 bases between. The length of the CDR3 is 13 residues. CDR3 region: CASSPTGSTEAFF. Written as DNA, the CDR3 is TGTGCCAGCAGCCCCACAGGGTCGACTGAAGCTTTCTTT.

This chain links TRBV6-5 with TRBJ2-1; 8 bases map to TRBD2. Germline CDR1 reads MNHEY; CDR2 reads SVGAGI. Unmatched junction bases numbered 3, after V lost 5 bases and J lost 0 bases. This CDR3 spans 15 amino acids. The CDR3 sequence is CASSPGGGSYNEQFF. CDR3 in DNA: TGTGCCAGCAGTCCCGGGGGGGGCTCCTACAATGAGCAGTTCTTC.

The CDR3 is CSAPSRTRPETQYF. CDR3 DNA: TGCAGTGCTCCATCACGGACTAGACCGGAGACCCAGTACTTC. The chain joins TRBV20-1 to TRBJ2-5; 7 bases fit TRBD2. Trimming took 5 bases from V and 5 from J; bases not matched to a gene: 11. There are 14 residues in the CDR3. Germline loops: CDR1 DFQATT, CDR2 SNEGSKA (reference sequence).

V and J are TRBV9 and TRBJ2-3; TRBD1 is a possible D gene (6 bases). Germline V CDR1 and CDR2: SGDLS, YYNGEE. The CDR3 is made up of 14 amino acids. V shed 4 bases and J shed 8 bases, with 17 bases lying between them. DNA for the CDR3: TGTGCCAGCAGCCCCAGGGGACCCACTGGTACGCAGTATTTT. This translates into CASSPRGPTGTQYF. The full variable domain, its missing parts supplied by reference TRBV9 and TRBJ2-3, is DSGVTQTPKHLITATGQRVTLRCSPRSGDLSVYWYQQSLDQGLQFLIQYYNGEERAKGNILERFSAQQFPDLHSELNLSSLELGDSALYFCASSPRGPTGTQYFGPGTRLTVL.